This passage covers 27 T cell receptor beta chains from one sample sequenced in a study of T cell changes during pregnancy in multiple sclerosis. Assay: immunoSEQ multiplex PCR; the TCRdb copy retains only in-frame clones and omits some. The sample lists tens of thousands of clones, 90% to 95% occurring once. Material: CD4+ T cells from peripheral blood mononuclear cells, obtained in the second trimester of pregnancy. These receptors originate from a female donor in good health, enrolled as a control in a pregnancy study.

The chain couples TRBV6-5 to TRBJ1-4; a possible D gene is TRBD1 (6 bases). CDR3 length: 14 amino acids. With 6 bases removed from V and 6 bases from J, the gap between germline ends came to 14 bases. Germline assignment: CDR1 MNHEY and CDR2 SVGAGI. CDR3 in amino acids: CASSRVRTDEKLFF. Here the CDR3 DNA reads TGTGCCAGCAGCCGGGTCAGGACAGATGAAAAACTGTTTTTT.

The chain joins TRBV18 to TRBJ2-5; TRBD1 aligns across 9 bases. J gave up 7 bases and V 3 bases, and 9 bases lay outside the gene matches. This CDR3 contains 15 residues. Germline lookup yields CDR1 KGHSH and CDR2 LQKENI. CDR3 loop: CASSPYRGQDATQYF. The CDR3 coding sequence is TGTGCCAGCTCACCTTACAGGGGGCAGGATGCGACCCAGTACTTC.

The CDR3 nucleotides are TGTGCCAGCAGCTCACCCGGACTAGCAGATACTAGCACAGATACGCAGTATTTT. Its protein product is CASSSPGLADTSTDTQYF. The chain couples TRBV9 to TRBJ2-3, with TRBD2 matching over 8 bases. Per the germline V gene, CDR1 is SGDLS and CDR2 is YYNGEE. This CDR3 has 18 residues. The trim removed 4 bases at V and 0 bases at J, leaving 13 bases unmatched.

The rearrangement links TRBV5-5 to TRBJ1-2; D not resolved. This CDR3 contains 14 residues. Germline CDR1 is SGHKS and CDR2 is YYEKEE (reference sequence). Trimming left V 0 bases short and J 4 bases short, with 10 bases between. CDR3 sequence (DNA): TGTGCCAGCAGCTTGGGGGCGGGAGTCTATGGCTACACCTTC. Its translation is CASSLGAGVYGYTF.

The chain joins TRBV5-6 to TRBJ2-5; TRBD1 matches 9 bases. This CDR3 has 15 residues. J gave up 5 bases and V 4 bases, and 9 bases lay outside the gene matches. Germline values: CDR1 SGHDT, CDR2 YYEEEE. The CDR3 reads CASSTGQGGGETQYF. In DNA form, the CDR3 reads TGTGCCAGCAGCACGGGACAGGGAGGAGGGGAGACCCAGTACTTC.

The chain couples TRBV13 to TRBJ2-7; 7 bases fit TRBD1. The CDR3 runs 14 residues. Trimming at V came to 5 bases and at J to 3 bases, leaving 7 bases not matched to a gene. CDR1 PRHDT and CDR2 FYEKMQ come from the germline V gene (reference sequence). The CDR3 sequence is CASSAGQENYEQYF. DNA for the CDR3: TGTGCCAGCAGCGCCGGACAGGAAAACTACGAGCAGTACTTC.

The chain recombines TRBV7-8 with TRBJ1-1; D gene unclear. CDR1 is SGHVS, CDR2 FQNEAQ, per germline. This CDR3 spans 15 amino acids. The V end lost 0 bases, the J end lost 1 base, and 9 bases lay between the germline ends. CDR3 sequence reads: CASSLAQHANTEAFF. CDR3 DNA sequence: TGTGCCAGCAGCTTAGCCCAACACGCGAACACTGAAGCTTTCTTT.

The chain combines TRBV2 with TRBJ1-5; maybe TRBD1 (6 bases). Germline V gene lookup returns CDR1 SNHLY and CDR2 FYNNEI. V dropped 5 bases and J dropped 3 bases, with 8 bases sitting between them. The CDR3 extends over 13 amino acids. The CDR3 nucleotides are TGTGCCAGCAGTCGGACAGTCAATCAGCCCCAGCATTTT. Its protein product is CASSRTVNQPQHF.

J is TRBJ2-7 and V is TRBV15; maybe TRBD2 (5 bases). V lost 4 bases and J 5 bases, leaving 9 bases between the germline ends. From germline, CDR1 is LNHNV and CDR2 YYDKDF (reference sequence). There are 12 residues in the CDR3. The CDR3 loop reads CATSIGVDEQYF. The CDR3 DNA reads TGTGCCACCAGCATCGGGGTAGACGAGCAGTACTTC.

A few counts support this clone. The gene calls are TRBV21-1 and TRBJ2-7; TRBD1 reflects the table's D call only, with no check against the DNA. TRBV21-1 corresponds to a pseudogene. There are 17 residues in the CDR3. The CDR3 nucleotides are TGTGCCAGCAGCAAAGGAGGCCTTGGGACAGGGGCAGACGAGCAGTACTTC. Encoded protein: CASSKGGLGTGADEQYF.

The chain carries TRBV5-4 and TRBJ2-1; TRBD2 agrees at 10 bases. The germline CDR1 and CDR2 sequences are SGHNT and YYREEE (reference sequence). With V trimmed by 1 base and J by 8 bases, 6 bases remained unmatched. The CDR3 is 15 amino acids. CDR3 loop: CASSLRLAGLDEQFF. The DNA for the CDR3 is TGTGCCAGCAGCTTGAGACTAGCGGGTTTAGATGAGCAGTTCTTC.

This clone was seen a handful of times. This chain connects TRBV9 to TRBJ1-3; a possible D gene is TRBD1 (5 bases). This CDR3 region has 13 residues. Per germline, CDR1 SGDLS and CDR2 YYNGEE. The V end was cut by 0 bases, the J end by 4 bases, with 5 bases between. For the CDR3, the DNA is TGTGCCAGCAGCGTAGACAGGGGAAACACCATATATTTT. This sequence encodes CASSVDRGNTIYF.

This rearrangement joins TRBV18 to TRBJ2-7; 12 nucleotides agree with TRBD1. The V gene's germline CDR1 is KGHSH and CDR2 LQKENI. V shed 0 bases, J shed 5 bases, and the junction held 8 bases outside the gene matches. This CDR3 contains 17 residues. In DNA form, the CDR3 reads TGTGCCAGCTCACCACCCTTAGGGACAGGGGGCCCCCACGAGCAGTACTTC. Translation gives CASSPPLGTGGPHEQYF.

This chain links TRBV2 with TRBJ2-5, with D perhaps matching TRBD2 (5 bases). CDR1 and CDR2 (germline): SNHLY, FYNNEI. This CDR3 has 14 amino acids. V lost 6 bases and J lost 5, with 16 bases in between. The CDR3 coding sequence is TGTGCCAGCAGCCCTAGCTCCTTAGGGGAGACCCAGTACTTC. Its protein is CASSPSSLGETQYF. The full variable domain, with the rest looked up from reference TRBV2 and TRBJ2-5, is EPEVTQTPSHQVTQMGQEVILRCVPISNHLYFYWYRQILGQKVEFLVSFYNNEISEKSEIFDDQFSVERPDGSNFTLKIRSTKLEDSAMYFCASSPSSLGETQYFGPGTRLLVL.

The chain uses TRBV9 and TRBJ2-3; tentatively, D is TRBD2 (6 bases). The germline V and J ends were trimmed by 0 bases and 2 bases, with 13 bases remaining between them. The germline V gene has CDR1 SGDLS and CDR2 YYNGEE. The CDR3 covers 16 residues. The CDR3 DNA follows: TGTGCCAGCAGCGTAGAGGCGGGGACCGTCACAGATACGCAGTATTTT. As protein: CASSVEAGTVTDTQYF.

The V gene is TRBV28, the J gene TRBJ1-2, with D unresolved. Trimming cost V 4 bases and J 4 bases, with 13 bases left between them. The germline V gene has CDR1 MDHEN and CDR2 SYDVKM. The CDR3 runs to 14 residues. The chain's CDR3 is CASSSEGILYGYTF. The CDR3 nucleotides read TGTGCCAGCAGTTCAGAGGGCATCCTCTATGGCTACACCTTC.

This chain connects TRBV28 to TRBJ2-7, with 9 bases identical to TRBD1. The germline gives CDR1 MDHEN, CDR2 SYDVKM. This CDR3 spans 15 amino acids. Trimming at V came to 8 bases and at J to 2 bases, leaving 10 bases not matched to a gene. The CDR3 here is CASGQDRGGPYEQYF. The CDR3, as DNA: TGTGCCAGCGGCCAGGACAGGGGAGGGCCCTACGAGCAGTACTTC.

The chain has TRBV2 and TRBJ1-2; TRBD1 aligns across 7 bases. Trimming took 11 bases from V and 0 from J; bases not matched to a gene: 6. Germline CDR1 SNHLY, CDR2 FYNNEI. The CDR3 sequence is 13 residues long. CDR3 nucleotide sequence: TGTGCCGTAACAGGGGCATCTAACTATGGCTACACCTTC. It yields the protein CAVTGASNYGYTF.

V is TRBV5-4 and J is TRBJ1-2, with D unclear. The CDR3 runs to 14 residues. The ends were cut back, 0 bases at V and 0 bases at J, with 6 bases in the middle. Germline V gives CDR1 SGHNT, CDR2 YYREEE (reference sequence). In DNA, the CDR3 is TGTGCCAGCAGCTTGGCAGATCCTAACTATGGCTACACCTTC. Encoded protein: CASSLADPNYGYTF.

The chain carries TRBV7-9 and TRBJ1-5, with 7 bases identical to TRBD1. V shed 2 bases, J shed 7 bases, and the junction held 14 bases outside the gene matches. Germline V gene sequence: CDR1 SEHNR, CDR2 FQNEAQ (reference sequence). The CDR3 covers 17 residues. DNA of the CDR3: TGTGCCAGCAGCTTATTTTCCGAGGGCGAGACAGGGCAGCCCCAGCATTTT. Its protein product is CASSLFSEGETGQPQHF.

The J gene is TRBJ2-5, the V gene TRBV20-1; TRBD1 might be the D (6 bases). V lost 7 bases and J 4 bases, leaving 10 bases between the germline ends. CDR1 DFQATT and CDR2 SNEGSKA come from the germline V gene (reference sequence). There are 11 residues in the CDR3. The DNA for the CDR3 is TGCAGTGGACAGGAGATAGAGACCCAGTACTTC. It yields the protein CSGQEIETQYF.

This chain connects TRBV7-6 to TRBJ2-3; 8 nucleotides agree with TRBD2. J was trimmed by 4 bases and V by 6 bases; bases with no gene match: 27. CDR3 length equals 21 residues. The germline V gene has CDR1 SGHVS and CDR2 FNYEAQ. The CDR3 loop reads CASSLPRHTGGTLSSPDTQYF. CDR3 DNA: TGTGCCAGCAGTCTCCCCCGACATACGGGAGGGACGTTATCGTCGCCAGATACGCAGTATTTT.

The table lists this clone with a count of one. The rearrangement joins TRBV29-1 to TRBJ2-3; 10 nucleotides agree with TRBD2. The V gene end was trimmed by 3 bases and the J gene end by 0 bases; junction bases not matched to a gene: 0. Germline values: CDR1 SQVTM, CDR2 ANQGSEA. The CDR3 runs to 14 residues. As DNA, the CDR3 is TGCAGCGTTGAGACTAGCGGGAGCACAGATACGCAGTATTTT. Encoded protein: CSVETSGSTDTQYF.

The chain is built from TRBV19 and TRBJ2-1; 7 bases map to TRBD1. Germline CDR1 reads LNHDA; CDR2 reads SQIVND (reference sequence). The V and J ends lost 6 bases and 5 bases, in that order; junction bases with no gene match: 7. This CDR3 spans 14 amino acids. The CDR3 sequence is CASRTGTVNNEQFF. CDR3 coding DNA: TGTGCCAGTAGGACCGGGACAGTCAACAATGAGCAGTTCTTC.

The chain couples TRBV25-1 to TRBJ2-1, with 8 bases matching TRBD2. The germline gives CDR1 MGHDK, CDR2 SYGVNS. J lost 4 bases, V lost 5 bases, and 10 bases had no gene match. There are 16 residues in the CDR3. This CDR3 is CASSRRAGVSYNEQFF. For the CDR3, the DNA is TGTGCCAGCAGTAGAAGAGCGGGAGTAAGTTACAATGAGCAGTTCTTC.

The V gene is TRBV7-8, the J gene TRBJ2-7; 10 bases agree with TRBD2. V gave up 1 base and J gave up 4 bases; unmatched junction bases: 7. The CDR3 totals 16 residues. CDR1 and CDR2 (germline): SGHVS, FQNEAQ. In DNA form, the CDR3 reads TGTGCCAGCAGCTTAGGGCTAGCGGGAGTATGGTACGAGCAGTACTTC. Amino acid sequence: CASSLGLAGVWYEQYF.

This clone was observed once. The chain recombines TRBV30 with TRBJ2-7; the D gene is possibly TRBD1 (5 bases). Per germline, CDR1 GTSNPN and CDR2 SVGIG (reference sequence). V was trimmed by 8 bases and J by 2 bases, leaving 13 bases between them. The CDR3 sequence is 12 residues long. CDR3 DNA sequence: TGTGCCCGCAGGGAATCGACCTACGAGCAGTACTTC. Encoded protein: CARRESTYEQYF.